The 3 T cell receptor beta chains reported below all come from one sample, sequenced in a study of shared T cell receptors in the human thymus. TCRdb keeps only in-frame clones here, not all; method: immunoSEQ multiplex PCR. The repertoire has approximately 730,000 clones, around 85% of them found once; the top ten carry over 0.008%. The same sample was also studied in work on human thymus T cells.

The specimen sequenced was thymocytes. Source of these receptors: a girl less than two years old with a congenital heart defect.

This clone was found once. The chain joins TRBV14 to TRBJ2-3; 9 bases align to TRBD1. CDR1 SGHDN and CDR2 FVKESK come from the germline V gene. The CDR3 spans 16 residues. The junction had 5 bases not matched to a gene; V was cut back by 1 base and J by 3 bases. CDR3 in amino acids: CASSQVAGQGTDTQYF. CDR3 DNA: TGTGCCAGCAGCCAAGTTGCGGGACAGGGTACAGATACGCAGTATTTT.

The CDR3 region is CASSPLSRGGLETQYF. Here the CDR3 DNA reads TGTGCCAGCAGCCCACTCTCTCGGGGGGGCCTGGAGACCCAGTACTTC. The rearrangement uses TRBV5-8 and TRBJ2-5; TRBD2 matches at 8 bases. The CDR3 consists of 16 residues. Germline V gives CDR1 SGHTS, CDR2 YDEGEE. With 4 bases clipped from V and 5 bases from J, the junction kept 13 bases outside the gene matches.

The chain combines TRBV7-8 with TRBJ1-4, with 12 bases fitting TRBD1. Germline CDR1 and CDR2: SGHVS and FQNEAQ. The CDR3 totals 18 residues. V trimming: 5 bases; J trimming: 1 base; junction bases outside the gene matches: 8. This chain's CDR3 is CASSVPGQGAGTNEKLFF. Written as DNA, the CDR3 is TGTGCCAGCAGCGTTCCGGGACAGGGGGCGGGAACTAATGAAAAACTGTTTTTT. The full variable domain, in which reference TRBV7-8 and TRBJ1-4 provide the parts outside the CDR3, is GAGVSQSPRYKVAKRGQDVALRCDPISGHVSLFWYQQALGQGPEFLTYFQNEAQLDKSGLPSDRFFAERPEGSVSTLKIQRTQQEDSAVYLCASSVPGQGAGTNEKLFFGSGTQLSVL.